These 4 T cell receptor beta chains originate from one sample sequenced in a study of vaccination effects on CD4 cells after COVID-19. For these receptors, no antigen is known. ViraFEST used viral peptide pools to expand antigen-specific CD4+ T cells before sequencing. Scientists isolated CD4+ T cells after an approximately 10-day culture period ended. Nucleocapsid antibody tests were negative, and the vaccine recipients had no prior SARS-CoV-2 infection. Only in-frame clones appear in the TCRdb table, and some are missing; sequencing was by immunoSEQ multiplex PCR. Of about 43,000 clones in the sample, around 78% were seen once. This material consisted of CD4+ T cells from PBMCs cultured with SARS-CoV-2 spike peptides, taken before COVID-19 vaccination. These receptors were obtained from a human donor who received a COVID-19 vaccine.

A single count supports this clone. CDR3 sequence: CASRQTSRTDTQYF. The CDR3 DNA follows: TGTGCCAGCAGGCAGACTAGTAGGACAGATACGCAGTATTTT. This chain joins TRBV6-6 and TRBJ2-3; possible D gene TRBD2, 6 bases. Per the germline V gene, CDR1 is MNHNY and CDR2 is SVGAGI (reference sequence). V lost 6 bases, J lost 3 bases, and 13 bases lay in between. The CDR3 length is 14 residues.

The chain is built from TRBV7-2 and TRBJ2-1; 8 nucleotides match TRBD1. The trim removed 1 base at V and 6 bases at J, leaving 2 bases unmatched. The CDR3 totals 14 residues. Germline CDR1 reads SGHTA; CDR2 reads FQGNSA. In nucleotides, the CDR3 is TGTGCCAGCAGCTTAGTACAGGGGGGCAATGAGCAGTTCTTC. It encodes CASSLVQGGNEQFF.

This clone was recorded once. V is TRBV11-1 and J is TRBJ2-1, with TRBD2 identical over 14 bases. Per germline, CDR1 SGHAT and CDR2 FQDESV (reference sequence). The CDR3 length is 15 residues. V was clipped by 5 bases and J by 10 bases; unmatched bases: 7. This CDR3 is CASSPRLAGGREQFF. DNA for the CDR3: TGTGCCAGCAGCCCCCGACTAGCGGGGGGGCGAGAGCAGTTCTTC.

The rearrangement links TRBV12-3 or TRBV12-4 to TRBJ2-5; D tentatively reads TRBD1 or TRBD2 (6 bases each). The CDR3 has 13 amino acids. The V and J ends lost 8 bases and 5 bases respectively, with 15 bases between them. The CDR3 DNA follows: TGTGCCAGCGGTCGGGGGCCGGGTGAGACCCAGTACTTC. This sequence encodes CASGRGPGETQYF.